Shown below are 20 T cell receptor beta chains from a single sample sequenced in a study of tumor-infiltrating lymphocytes in primary liver carcinoma. The study co-extracted DNA and RNA from around 18-30 mg of unsorted bulk tissue. TCR beta cDNA came from around 0.5 ug total RNA, primed with a constant-region primer. What produced the TCR beta libraries was three nested multiplex PCR rounds using slightly modified ARM-PCR. It was with TRBV1-TRBV30 forward primers and a C-beta reverse primer that the first two PCR rounds were run, at 10 cycles each. TCRdb reanalysed the multiplex PCR reads using MiXCR and keeps one entry per CDR3 protein. The data contain 35,000 to 40,000 distinct CDR3 sequences, roughly 74% of them singletons. Sequencing was carried out using tumor-adjacent normal liver tissue. Source of these receptors: a middle-aged man with primary liver carcinoma and hepatitis B virus infection.

On this clonotype itself: This CDR3 is missing its conserved last phenylalanine or tryptophan, likely due to a read error. The CDR3 DNA is TGTGCCATCAGCGTCTTTGGTCAGGGGAACCAAGAGACCCAGTACTCC. Amino acid sequence: CAISVFGQGNQETQYS. This rearrangement joins TRBV10-3 to TRBJ2-5; tentatively, D is TRBD1 (6 bases). Trimming removed 6 bases at V and 0 bases at J, with 17 bases between. CDR3 length: 16 residues. Germline V gene sequence: CDR1 ENHRY, CDR2 SYGVKD.

This sequence joins TRBV6-6 and TRBJ1-2; D possibly corresponds to TRBD1 (5 bases). The germline gives CDR1 MNHNY, CDR2 SVGAGI (reference sequence). This CDR3 is 13 amino acids long. The CDR3 DNA sequence: TGTGCAACCACGATGGGACGGTCAAATGGCTACACCTTC. Translation: CATTMGRSNGYTF.

Details on this clonotype: One end of the junction does not line up with germline, which may come from a read error. The CDR3 DNA reads as TGTGCCATCAGCCAAGATGCCCTTTGGGCCCCCTACAACGAGCAGTTCTTC. As protein: CAISQDALWAPYNEQFF. V usage is TRBV14 and J usage is TRBJ2-1; no clear D. Germline loops: CDR1 SGHDN, CDR2 FVKESK. The CDR3 is 17 amino acids.

V gene TRBV6-2 or TRBV6-3 combines with J gene TRBJ1-5, with D unresolved. This CDR3 has 15 residues. From germline, CDR1 is MNHEY and CDR2 SVGEGT. V gave up 10 bases and J gave up 2 bases, with 18 bases separating them. The CDR3 here is CAITQRMSGNQPQHF. DNA for the CDR3: TGTGCCATCACCCAACGGATGTCTGGCAATCAGCCCCAGCATTTT.

For this clonotype: At one end the junction does not follow the germline gene, possibly because of a read error. The gene calls are TRBV5-5 and TRBJ2-2; tentatively, D is TRBD1 (7 bases). The CDR3 contains 13 residues. Germline V gene sequence: CDR1 SGHKS, CDR2 YYEKEE (reference sequence). The DNA for the CDR3 is TGTGCCAGCAGCTTGGGCGGAGGGGGCGGGGAGCTGTTT. This translates into CASSLGGGGGELF.

This clonotype was seen a handful of times. In DNA, the CDR3 is TGCAGTGCTAGAATCCACGGAGATAGCAATCAGCCCCAGCATTTT. Encoded protein: CSARIHGDSNQPQHF. The V call is TRBV20-1, the J call TRBJ1-5; D gene unclear. CDR3 size: 15 residues. Looked up from germline, CDR1 is DFQATT and CDR2 is SNEGSKA (reference sequence). Trimming took off 2 bases at V and 0 bases at J, with 11 bases between the two ends.

Turning to this clonotype: A much more abundant neighbour one base away suggests this may be a read error. The final CDR3 position lacks the conserved phenylalanine or tryptophan, pointing to a likely read error. The chain couples TRBV11-2 to TRBJ1-5, with 10 bases fitting TRBD1. Germline V gene data show CDR1 as SGHAT and CDR2 as FQNNGV. This CDR3 has 15 amino acids. J was trimmed by 9 bases and V by 5 bases; bases with no gene match: 10. Here the CDR3 reads CASSPDRGRERPQHL. For the CDR3, the DNA is TGTGCCAGCAGCCCTGACAGGGGGCGCGAACGGCCCCAGCATCTT.

In regard to this clonotype: An end of the junction differs from the germline gene, which may be a read error. This rearrangement joins TRBV5-4 to TRBJ1-1; D remains unclear. Germline V gene lookup returns CDR1 SGHNT and CDR2 YYREEE (reference sequence). This CDR3 spans 14 amino acids. The CDR3 sequence: CASRSGQATIEAFF. CDR3 bases: TGTGCCAGCAGATCCGGGCAGGCGACTATTGAAGCCTTCTTT.

By its share, this clonotype is medium-sized. The rearrangement links TRBV12-3 or TRBV12-4 to TRBJ2-7; D is undetermined. This CDR3 spans 12 amino acids. V was clipped by 3 bases and J by 4 bases, with 7 bases between them. CDR3 protein: CASSFGRYEQYF. DNA of the CDR3: TGTGCCAGCAGTTTCGGACGGTACGAGCAGTACTTC.

Details on this clonotype: Just one base apart from a much larger clone, this may be a read error. J is TRBJ2-5 and V is TRBV28; 7 bases match TRBD1. Germline CDR1 reads MDHEN; CDR2 reads SYDVKM. The CDR3 contains 16 residues. Written as DNA, the CDR3 is TGTGCCGGCAGTTTATTCTACCGACAGGGCCAAGAGACCCAGTACTTC. This translates into CAGSLFYRQGQETQYF.

This clonotype was seen only once. Without the conserved terminal phenylalanine or tryptophan, this CDR3 likely stems from a read error. This chain uses TRBV10-3 with TRBJ1-2, with unresolved D. The V and J ends lost 10 bases and 8 bases respectively, with 20 bases between them. The CDR3 is 13 residues long. Germline assignment: CDR1 ENHRY and CDR2 SYGVKD. DNA of the CDR3: TGTGCCAGCCAACAATGGATGGGTAGGGGCTACACCTCC. It translates to CASQQWMGRGYTS.

This clonotype was counted once. One end of the junction fails to match germline, which may point to a read error. The V gene is TRBV11-2, the J gene TRBJ1-2; D gene unclear. The germline V gene has CDR1 SGHAT and CDR2 FQNNGV. The CDR3 is 10 amino acids. CDR3 protein: CASSPNNYIF. Written as DNA, the CDR3 is TGTGCCAGCAGCCCCAATAACTACATCTTC.

The chain uses TRBV12-3 or TRBV12-4 and TRBJ2-1; 9 bases line up with TRBD2. V was clipped by 2 bases and J by 9 bases; unmatched bases: 8. CDR3 length equals 15 residues. The CDR3 sequence is CASSLHAGGPLEQFF. CDR3 nucleotides: TGTGCCAGCAGTTTACATGCGGGAGGGCCCCTTGAGCAGTTCTTC.

On this clonotype itself: The CDR3 ends on some other residue instead of the conserved phenylalanine or tryptophan, so this is likely a read error. The chain links TRBV9 to TRBJ1-1; perhaps TRBD1 as D (6 bases). CDR1 SGDLS and CDR2 YYNGEE come from the germline V gene. With 4 bases removed from V and 7 bases from J, the gap between germline ends came to 17 bases. The CDR3 is 14 amino acids. In DNA, the CDR3 is TGTGCCAGCAGCCCTCTCACAGGGATGGGTGAAGCTTTCATT. Its protein product is CASSPLTGMGEAFI.

Note on this clonotype: Because the CDR3 is missing its conserved closing phenylalanine or tryptophan, this is likely a read error. The rearrangement uses TRBV10-2 and TRBJ1-5; no clear D gene. The germline V gene encodes CDR1 WSHSY and CDR2 SAAADI. With 9 bases removed from V and 1 base from J, the gap between germline ends came to 13 bases. This CDR3 region has 14 residues. DNA of the CDR3: TGCGCCAGTAAGAGCGCTGGGAGCAATCAGCCCCAGCATTTG. This codes for CASKSAGSNQPQHL.

This clonotype was found many times. The genes are TRBV19 and TRBJ1-5, with D perhaps TRBD1 (5 bases). The germline V and J ends were trimmed by 0 bases and 4 bases, with 13 bases remaining between them. The CDR3 runs 16 residues. Germline CDR1 reads LNHDA; CDR2 reads SQIVND (reference sequence). The CDR3 coding sequence is TGTGCCAGTAGTATAGATACGGGACTGCAGAATCAGCCCCAGCATTTT. Amino acid sequence: CASSIDTGLQNQPQHF.

This clonotype is labeled as medium-sized (0.01 to 0.1%). The chain links TRBV29-1 to TRBJ2-1; D gene uncertain. The CDR3 runs 13 residues. V lost 4 bases and J lost 4, with 11 bases in between. Germline CDR1 SQVTM, CDR2 ANQGSEA. CDR3 DNA: TGCAGCGTTGTAATGGACCTTTACAATGAGCAGTTCTTC. It is translated as CSVVMDLYNEQFF.

The gene calls are TRBV11-2 and TRBJ2-7, with D possibly matching TRBD2 (6 bases). The V gene's germline CDR1 is SGHAT and CDR2 FQNNGV. The CDR3 runs to 14 residues. The CDR3 sequence: CTSSSNGNSYEQYF. As DNA, the CDR3 is TGTACTAGCAGCTCTAACGGGAACTCCTACGAGCAGTACTTC.

As concerns this clonotype: One end of the junction is discordant with germline, which a read error may explain. The chain links TRBV10-1 to TRBJ2-2; D is unresolved. CDR1 is WNHNN and CDR2 is SYGVQD in the germline V gene (reference sequence). This CDR3 is 14 amino acids long. CDR3 nucleotides: TGCGTCAGCTCCGACGGCACAGACATTGGGGAGCTGTTTTTT. This sequence encodes CVSSDGTDIGELFF.

This clonotype is labeled medium-sized (0.01 to 0.1%). This rearrangement joins TRBV4-1 to TRBJ2-1; TRBD2 might be the D (6 bases). The CDR3 is made up of 12 amino acids. CDR1 and CDR2 (germline): MGHRA, YSYEKL. V was clipped by 8 bases and J by 6 bases, with 11 bases between them. CDR3 in amino acids: CASGRGANEQFF. Here the CDR3 DNA reads TGCGCCAGCGGCCGCGGGGCCAATGAGCAGTTCTTC.